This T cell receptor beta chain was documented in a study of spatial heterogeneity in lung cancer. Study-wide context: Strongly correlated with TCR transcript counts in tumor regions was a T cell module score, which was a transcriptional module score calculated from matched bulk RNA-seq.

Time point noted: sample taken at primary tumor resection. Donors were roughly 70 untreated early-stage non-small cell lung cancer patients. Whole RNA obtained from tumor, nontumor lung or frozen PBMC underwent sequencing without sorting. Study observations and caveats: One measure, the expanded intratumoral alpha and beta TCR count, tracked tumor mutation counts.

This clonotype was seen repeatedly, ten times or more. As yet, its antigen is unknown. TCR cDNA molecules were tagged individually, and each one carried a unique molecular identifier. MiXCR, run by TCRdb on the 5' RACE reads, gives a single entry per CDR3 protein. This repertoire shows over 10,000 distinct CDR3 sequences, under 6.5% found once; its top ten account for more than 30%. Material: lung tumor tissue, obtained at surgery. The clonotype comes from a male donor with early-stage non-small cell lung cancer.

The CDR3 loop reads CASSLDGEGLNYGYTF. The CDR3 DNA reads TGTGCCAGCAGCTTGGATGGGGAGGGCCTAAACTATGGCTACACCTTC. This rearrangement joins TRBV5-5 to TRBJ1-2, with no clear D. The CDR3 covers 16 residues. In germline, CDR1 is SGHKS, CDR2 YYEKEE (reference sequence). Trimming took off 0 bases at V and 2 bases at J, with 14 bases between the two ends.